The 8 T cell receptor beta chains below all came from one sample that was sequenced in a study of shared clonotypes between healthy human individuals. Only in-frame clones appear in the TCRdb table, and some are missing; sequencing was by immunoSEQ multiplex PCR. Of fewer than 850,000 clones in the sample, just over 95% are singletons; the top ten hold over 0.2%. Naive CD8 isolation took CD45RO-negative cells positively selected for CCR7 and excluded terminally differentiated effector memory CD45RA+ cells. The sample was naive CD8+ T cells sorted from blood. The receptors shown here come from a young man in good health.

The chain employs TRBV28 and TRBJ1-5; 8 bases line up with TRBD1. This CDR3 comprises 13 residues. Per germline, CDR1 MDHEN and CDR2 SYDVKM. Germline trimming cut 6 bases from V and 7 bases from J; bases unmatched to any gene: 5. CDR3 DNA sequence: TGTGCCAGCAGCGGACAGGGCGGGCAGCCCCAGCATTTT. Protein: CASSGQGGQPQHF.

The CDR3 protein is CATRLDPLRTGSGYEQYF. Written as DNA, the CDR3 is TGTGCCACCAGATTGGACCCACTACGGACAGGGTCGGGGTACGAGCAGTACTTC. V usage is TRBV11-2 and J usage is TRBJ2-7; 8 bases match TRBD1. Looked up from germline, CDR1 is SGHAT and CDR2 is FQNNGV. V lost 10 bases and J lost 4; bases outside the gene matches: 24. This CDR3 is built from 18 residues.

The chain couples TRBV15 to TRBJ2-3; 9 nucleotides align to TRBD2. Germline V CDR1 and CDR2: LNHNV, YYDKDF (reference sequence). The V and J ends lost 3 bases and 6 bases, in that order; junction bases with no gene match: 1. The CDR3 covers 13 residues. Written as DNA, the CDR3 is TGTGCCACCAGCAGCGGGACTAGCGATACGCAGTATTTT. Residues: CATSSGTSDTQYF.

The chain links TRBV18 to TRBJ1-5; D is perhaps TRBD1 (5 bases). Germline V gene data show CDR1 as KGHSH and CDR2 as LQKENI. This CDR3 is built from 14 residues. Trimming left V 6 bases short and J 0 bases short, with 9 bases between. The CDR3 sequence: CASSGVHSNQPQHF. CDR3 in DNA: TGTGCCAGCTCGGGGGTTCATAGCAATCAGCCCCAGCATTTT.

This chain joins TRBV5-6 and TRBJ2-2; 9 bases are a match to TRBD2. V lost 1 base and J lost 8; bases outside the gene matches: 6. CDR1 is SGHDT, CDR2 YYEEEE, per germline. There are 15 residues in the CDR3. The CDR3 region is CASSLRREGLGELFF. The DNA of the CDR3 is TGTGCCAGCAGCTTGCGGCGGGAGGGCCTAGGGGAGCTGTTTTTT.

The gene calls are TRBV6-6 and TRBJ2-7; a weak D match, TRBD2 (5 bases). Between the trimmed V and J ends, which lost 4 bases and 1 base, there was a span of 14 bases. This CDR3 spans 15 amino acids. Germline V gene lookup returns CDR1 MNHNY and CDR2 SVGAGI (reference sequence). The CDR3 DNA follows: TGTGCCAGCAGTTTCGCGGCCTCGGGGTCCTACGAGCAGTACTTC. This gives the protein CASSFAASGSYEQYF.

The DNA for the CDR3 is TGCAGCGTGGCCCTCGGACTAGCGGCTAGGGATGAGCAGTTCTTC. Amino acids: CSVALGLAARDEQFF. The chain couples TRBV29-1 to TRBJ2-1; 10 positions agree with TRBD2. V shed 6 bases, J shed 8 bases, and the junction held 13 bases outside the gene matches. The CDR3 is 15 amino acids. In germline, CDR1 is SQVTM, CDR2 ANQGSEA.

V gene TRBV9 combines with J gene TRBJ2-1; D not resolved. V shed 0 bases and J shed 5 bases, with 12 bases lying between them. The germline gives CDR1 SGDLS, CDR2 YYNGEE. The CDR3 consists of 15 residues. Here the CDR3 reads CASSVESTVDNEQFF. The DNA of the CDR3 is TGTGCCAGCAGCGTAGAGTCCACAGTAGACAATGAGCAGTTCTTC. Filled out from reference TRBV9 and TRBJ2-1, the complete variable domain reads DSGVTQTPKHLITATGQRVTLRCSPRSGDLSVYWYQQSLDQGLQFLIQYYNGEERAKGNILERFSAQQFPDLHSELNLSSLELGDSALYFCASSVESTVDNEQFFGPGTRLTVL.